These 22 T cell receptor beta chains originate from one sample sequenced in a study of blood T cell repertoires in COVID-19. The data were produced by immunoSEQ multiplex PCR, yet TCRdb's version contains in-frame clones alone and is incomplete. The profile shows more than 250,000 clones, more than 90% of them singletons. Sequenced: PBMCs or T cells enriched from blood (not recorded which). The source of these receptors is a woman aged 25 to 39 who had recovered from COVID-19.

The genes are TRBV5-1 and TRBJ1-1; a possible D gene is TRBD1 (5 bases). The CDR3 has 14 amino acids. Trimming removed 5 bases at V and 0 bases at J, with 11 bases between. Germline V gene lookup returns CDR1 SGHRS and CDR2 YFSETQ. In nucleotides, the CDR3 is TGCGCCAGCAGTAGGGGCCCCATGAACACTGAAGCTTTCTTT. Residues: CASSRGPMNTEAFF.

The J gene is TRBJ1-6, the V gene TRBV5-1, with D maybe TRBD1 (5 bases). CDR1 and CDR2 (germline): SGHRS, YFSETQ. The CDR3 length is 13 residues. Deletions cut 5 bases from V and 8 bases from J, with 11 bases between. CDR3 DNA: TGCGCCAGCAGGGGGGGAAGGCATTCACCCCTCCACTTT. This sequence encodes CASRGGRHSPLHF.

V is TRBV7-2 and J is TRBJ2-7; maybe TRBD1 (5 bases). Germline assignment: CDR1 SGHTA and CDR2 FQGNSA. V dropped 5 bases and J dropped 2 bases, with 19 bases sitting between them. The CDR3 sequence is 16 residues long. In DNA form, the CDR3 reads TGTGCCAGCAGCACAGCTGGGGCGGATCCGACCTACGAGCAGTACTTC. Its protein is CASSTAGADPTYEQYF.

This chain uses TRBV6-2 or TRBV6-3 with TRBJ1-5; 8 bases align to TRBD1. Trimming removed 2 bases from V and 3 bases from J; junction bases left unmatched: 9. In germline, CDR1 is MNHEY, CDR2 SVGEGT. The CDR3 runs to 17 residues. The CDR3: CASSYTPTGAPNQPQHF. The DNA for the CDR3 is TGTGCCAGCAGTTACACCCCGACAGGGGCCCCCAATCAGCCCCAGCATTTT.

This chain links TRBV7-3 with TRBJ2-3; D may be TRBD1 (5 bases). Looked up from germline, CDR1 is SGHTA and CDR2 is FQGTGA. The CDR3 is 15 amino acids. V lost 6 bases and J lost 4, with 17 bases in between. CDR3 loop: CASSLDGHTSDTQYF. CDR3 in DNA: TGTGCCAGCAGTTTAGACGGACACACATCAGATACGCAGTATTTT. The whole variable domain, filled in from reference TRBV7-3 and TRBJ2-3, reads GAGVSQTPSNKVTEKGKYVELRCDPISGHTALYWYRQSLGQGPEFLIYFQGTGAADDSGLPNDRFFAVRPEGSVSTLKIQRTERGDSAVYLCASSLDGHTSDTQYFGPGTRLTVL.

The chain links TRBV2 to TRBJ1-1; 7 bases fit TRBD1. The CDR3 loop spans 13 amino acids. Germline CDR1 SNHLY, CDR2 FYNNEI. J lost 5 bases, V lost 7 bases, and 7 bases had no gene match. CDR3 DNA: TGTGCCAGCACTGGTACAGGGGTGACTGAAGCTTTCTTT. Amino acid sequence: CASTGTGVTEAFF.

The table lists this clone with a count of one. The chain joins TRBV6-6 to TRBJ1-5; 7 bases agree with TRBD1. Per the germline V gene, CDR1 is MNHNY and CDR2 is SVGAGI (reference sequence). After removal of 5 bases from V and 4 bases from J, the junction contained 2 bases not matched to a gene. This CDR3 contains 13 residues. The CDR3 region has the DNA TGTGCCAGCAGTCAGGGACAGAATCAGCCCCAGCATTTT. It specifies CASSQGQNQPQHF.

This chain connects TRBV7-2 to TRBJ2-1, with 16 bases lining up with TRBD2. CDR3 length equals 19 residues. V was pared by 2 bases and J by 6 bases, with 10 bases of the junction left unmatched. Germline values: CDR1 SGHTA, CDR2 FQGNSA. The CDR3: CASSLISGTSGGATNEQFF. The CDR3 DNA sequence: TGTGCCAGCAGCTTAATCTCGGGGACTAGCGGGGGGGCCACCAATGAGCAGTTCTTC.

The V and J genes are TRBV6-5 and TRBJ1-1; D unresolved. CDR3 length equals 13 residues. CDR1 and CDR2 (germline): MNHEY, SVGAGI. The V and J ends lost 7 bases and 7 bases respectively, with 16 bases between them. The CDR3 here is CASTSLLTGEAFF. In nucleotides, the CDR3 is TGTGCCAGCACCTCCCTCCTCACCGGTGAAGCTTTCTTT.

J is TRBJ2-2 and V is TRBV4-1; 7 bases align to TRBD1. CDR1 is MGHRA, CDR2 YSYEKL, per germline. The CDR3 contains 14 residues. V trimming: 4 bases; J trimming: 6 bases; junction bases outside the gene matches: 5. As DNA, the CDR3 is TGCGCCAGCAGCCTTTGGACAGGAGCCGGGGAGCTGTTTTTT. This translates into CASSLWTGAGELFF.

DNA of the CDR3: TGTGCCAGCAGCCGACGTGAGGGTGAAAAACTGTTTTTT. This sequence encodes CASSRREGEKLFF. The V and J genes are TRBV6-5 and TRBJ1-4; D gene ambiguous. V was pared by 6 bases and J by 7 bases, with 12 bases between. The CDR3 runs to 13 residues. Germline V gives CDR1 MNHEY, CDR2 SVGAGI.

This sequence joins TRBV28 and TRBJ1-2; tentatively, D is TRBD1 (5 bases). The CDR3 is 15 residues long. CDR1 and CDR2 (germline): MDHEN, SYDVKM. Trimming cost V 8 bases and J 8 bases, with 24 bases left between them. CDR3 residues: CASRYPLNGGDGYTF. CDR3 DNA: TGTGCCAGCCGGTACCCCTTAAATGGGGGGGACGGCTACACCTTC.

The CDR3 region has the DNA TGCAGCCAAGATTTAGCGGGAGAAGAGACCCAGTACTTC. Amino acids: CSQDLAGEETQYF. V usage is TRBV29-1 and J usage is TRBJ2-5; the match to TRBD2 covers 9 bases. Germline V CDR1 and CDR2: SQVTM, ANQGSEA. V lost 8 bases, J lost 3 bases, and 7 bases stayed unmatched. The CDR3 length is 13 residues.

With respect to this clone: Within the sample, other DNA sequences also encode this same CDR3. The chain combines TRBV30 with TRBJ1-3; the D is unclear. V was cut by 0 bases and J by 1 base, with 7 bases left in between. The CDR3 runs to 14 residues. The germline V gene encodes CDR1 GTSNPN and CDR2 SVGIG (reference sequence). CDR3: CAWSVPGSGNTIYF. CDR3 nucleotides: TGTGCCTGGAGTGTACCAGGATCTGGAAACACCATATATTTT.

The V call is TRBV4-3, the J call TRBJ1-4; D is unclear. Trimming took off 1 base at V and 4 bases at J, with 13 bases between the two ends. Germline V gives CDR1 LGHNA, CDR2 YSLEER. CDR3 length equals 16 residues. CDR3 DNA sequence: TGCGCCAGCAGCCAAGGAGGAACCGGGTTTAATGAAAAACTGTTTTTT. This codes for CASSQGGTGFNEKLFF.

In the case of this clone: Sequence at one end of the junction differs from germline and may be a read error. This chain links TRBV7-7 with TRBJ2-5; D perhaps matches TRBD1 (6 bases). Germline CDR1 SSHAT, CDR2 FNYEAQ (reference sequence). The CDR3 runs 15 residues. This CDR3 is CASSLGGQGGETQYF. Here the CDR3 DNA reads TGTGCTAGCAGCTTAGGCGGGCAAGGGGGAGAGACCCAGTACTTC.

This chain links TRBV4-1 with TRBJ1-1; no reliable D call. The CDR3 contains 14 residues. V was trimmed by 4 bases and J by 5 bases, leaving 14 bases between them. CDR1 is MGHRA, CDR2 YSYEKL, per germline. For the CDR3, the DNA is TGCGCCAGCAGCCCCTCGAGGCTGAGGACTGAAGCTTTCTTT. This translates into CASSPSRLRTEAFF.

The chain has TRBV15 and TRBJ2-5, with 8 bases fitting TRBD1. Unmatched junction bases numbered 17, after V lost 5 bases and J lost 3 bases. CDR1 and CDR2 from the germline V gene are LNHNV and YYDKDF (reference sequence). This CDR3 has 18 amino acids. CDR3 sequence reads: CATSLVPPGTGNKETQYF. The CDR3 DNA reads TGTGCCACCAGCTTAGTTCCCCCCGGGACAGGCAACAAAGAGACCCAGTACTTC.

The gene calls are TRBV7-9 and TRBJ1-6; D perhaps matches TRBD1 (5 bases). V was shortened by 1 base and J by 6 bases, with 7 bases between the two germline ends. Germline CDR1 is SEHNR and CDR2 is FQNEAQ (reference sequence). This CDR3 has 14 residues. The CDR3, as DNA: TGTGCCAGCAGCTTAGTGGGACTTAATTCACCCCTCCACTTT. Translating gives CASSLVGLNSPLHF.

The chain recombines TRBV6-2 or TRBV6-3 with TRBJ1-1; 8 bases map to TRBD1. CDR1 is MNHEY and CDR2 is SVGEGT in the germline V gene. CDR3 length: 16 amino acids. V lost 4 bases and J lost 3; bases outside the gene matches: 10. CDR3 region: CASSSRQGLSDTEAFF. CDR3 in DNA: TGTGCCAGCAGTTCACGACAGGGGCTTTCGGACACTGAAGCTTTCTTT.

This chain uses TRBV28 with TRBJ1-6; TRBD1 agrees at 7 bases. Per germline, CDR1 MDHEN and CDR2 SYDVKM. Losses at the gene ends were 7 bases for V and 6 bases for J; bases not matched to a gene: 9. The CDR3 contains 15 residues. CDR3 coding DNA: TGTGCCAGCACCCCGAACCGGGACAGTAATTCACCCCTCCACTTT. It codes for CASTPNRDSNSPLHF.

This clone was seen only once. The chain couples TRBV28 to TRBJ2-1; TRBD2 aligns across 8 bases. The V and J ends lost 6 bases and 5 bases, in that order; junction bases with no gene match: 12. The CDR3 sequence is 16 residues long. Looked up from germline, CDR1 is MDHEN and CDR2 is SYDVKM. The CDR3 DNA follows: TGTGCCAGCAGCCAACCCGGGACTAGGGGGAACAATGAGCAGTTCTTC. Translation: CASSQPGTRGNNEQFF.